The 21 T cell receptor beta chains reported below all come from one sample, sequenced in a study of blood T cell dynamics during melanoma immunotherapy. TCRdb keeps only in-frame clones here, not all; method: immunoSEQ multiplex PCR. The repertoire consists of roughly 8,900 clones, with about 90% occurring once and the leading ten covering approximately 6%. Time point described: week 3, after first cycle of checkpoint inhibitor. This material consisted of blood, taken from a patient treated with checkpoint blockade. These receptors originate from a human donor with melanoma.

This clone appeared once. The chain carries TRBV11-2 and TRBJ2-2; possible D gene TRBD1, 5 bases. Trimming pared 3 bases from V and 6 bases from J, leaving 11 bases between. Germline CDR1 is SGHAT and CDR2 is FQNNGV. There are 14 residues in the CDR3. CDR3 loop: CASSFGQGAGELFF. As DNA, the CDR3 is TGTGCCAGCAGCTTCGGCCAGGGCGCCGGGGAGCTGTTTTTT.

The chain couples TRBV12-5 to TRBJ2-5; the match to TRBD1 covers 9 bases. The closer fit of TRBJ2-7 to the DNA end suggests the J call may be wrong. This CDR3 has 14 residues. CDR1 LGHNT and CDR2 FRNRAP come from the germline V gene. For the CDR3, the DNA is TGTGCTAGTGGTCCCGGACAGGGGATGAACGAGCAGTACTTC. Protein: CASGPGQGMNEQYF.

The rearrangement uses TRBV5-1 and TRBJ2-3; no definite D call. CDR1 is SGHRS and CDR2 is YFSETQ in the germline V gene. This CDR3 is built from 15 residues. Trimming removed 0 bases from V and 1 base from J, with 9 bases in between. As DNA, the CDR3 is TGCGCCAGCAGCTTGGGTTCGGTGGGCACAGATACGCAGTATTTT. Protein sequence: CASSLGSVGTDTQYF.

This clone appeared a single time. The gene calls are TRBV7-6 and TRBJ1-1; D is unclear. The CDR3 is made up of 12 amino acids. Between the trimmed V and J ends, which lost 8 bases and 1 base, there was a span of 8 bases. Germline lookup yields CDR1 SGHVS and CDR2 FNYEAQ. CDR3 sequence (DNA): TGTGCCAGCTCGGCTTGGAACACTGAAGCTTTCTTT. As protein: CASSAWNTEAFF.

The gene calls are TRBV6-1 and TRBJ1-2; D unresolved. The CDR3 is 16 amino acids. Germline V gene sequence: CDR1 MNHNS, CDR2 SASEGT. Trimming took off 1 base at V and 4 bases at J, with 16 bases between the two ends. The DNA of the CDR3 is TGTGCCAGCAGTGAAGATCGAGTTTCCCGGGGCTATGGCTACACCTTC. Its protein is CASSEDRVSRGYGYTF.

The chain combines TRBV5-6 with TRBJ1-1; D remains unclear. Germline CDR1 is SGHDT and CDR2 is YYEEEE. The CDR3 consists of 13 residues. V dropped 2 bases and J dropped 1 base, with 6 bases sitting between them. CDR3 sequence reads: CASSFPANTEAFF. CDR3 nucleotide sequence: TGTGCCAGCAGCTTCCCAGCGAACACTGAAGCTTTCTTT.

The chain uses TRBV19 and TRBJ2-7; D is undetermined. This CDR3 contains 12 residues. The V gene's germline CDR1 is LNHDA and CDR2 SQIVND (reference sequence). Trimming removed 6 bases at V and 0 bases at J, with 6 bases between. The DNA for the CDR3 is TGTGCCAGTAGAGGCGTCTCCTACGAGCAGTACTTC. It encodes CASRGVSYEQYF.

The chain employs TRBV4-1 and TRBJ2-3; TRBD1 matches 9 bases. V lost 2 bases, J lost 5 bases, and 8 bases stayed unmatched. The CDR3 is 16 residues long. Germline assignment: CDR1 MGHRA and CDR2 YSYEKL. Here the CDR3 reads CASSQPRDRDRDTQYF. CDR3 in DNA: TGCGCCAGCAGCCAACCCCGGGACAGGGACCGAGATACGCAGTATTTT.

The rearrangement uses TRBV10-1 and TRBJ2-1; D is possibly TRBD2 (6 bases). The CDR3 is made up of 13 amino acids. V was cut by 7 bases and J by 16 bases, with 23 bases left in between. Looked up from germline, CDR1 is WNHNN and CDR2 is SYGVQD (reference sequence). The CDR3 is CASTDGTSNPVFF. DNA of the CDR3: TGCGCCAGCACCGACGGGACTTCAAACCCAGTCTTCTTC.

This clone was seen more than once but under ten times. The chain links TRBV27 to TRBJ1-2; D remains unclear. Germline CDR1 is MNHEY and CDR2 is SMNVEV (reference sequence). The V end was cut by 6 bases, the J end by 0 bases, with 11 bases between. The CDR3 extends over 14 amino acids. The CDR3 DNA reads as TGTGCCAGCAGGTCACGCCCTCCTAACTATGGCTACACCTTC. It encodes CASRSRPPNYGYTF.

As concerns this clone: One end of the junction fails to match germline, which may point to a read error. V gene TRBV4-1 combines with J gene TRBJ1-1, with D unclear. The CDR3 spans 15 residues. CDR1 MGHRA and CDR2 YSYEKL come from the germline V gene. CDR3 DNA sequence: TGTGCCAGCAGCCAAGAAAAAACTCCGAACACTGAAGCTTTCTTT. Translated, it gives CASSQEKTPNTEAFF.

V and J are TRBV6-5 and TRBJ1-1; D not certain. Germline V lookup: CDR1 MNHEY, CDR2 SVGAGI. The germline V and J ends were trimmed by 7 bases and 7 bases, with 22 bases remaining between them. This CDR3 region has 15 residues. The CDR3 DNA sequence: TGTGCCAGCAAATCCCCACGGCTGGGGATTTTTGAAGCTTTCTTT. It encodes CASKSPRLGIFEAFF.

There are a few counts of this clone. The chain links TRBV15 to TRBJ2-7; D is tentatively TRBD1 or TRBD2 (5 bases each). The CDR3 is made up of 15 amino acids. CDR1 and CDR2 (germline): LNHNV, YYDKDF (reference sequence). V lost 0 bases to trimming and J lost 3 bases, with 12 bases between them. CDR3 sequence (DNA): TGTGCCACCAGCAGAGATATGGGGGTGGACTACGAGCAGTACTTC. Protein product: CATSRDMGVDYEQYF.

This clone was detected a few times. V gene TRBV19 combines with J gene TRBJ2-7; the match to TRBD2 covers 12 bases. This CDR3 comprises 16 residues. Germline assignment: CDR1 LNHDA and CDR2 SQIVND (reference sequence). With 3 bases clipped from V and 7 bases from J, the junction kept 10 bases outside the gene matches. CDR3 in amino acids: CASSIRPGLAGGEQYF. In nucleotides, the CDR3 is TGTGCCAGTAGTATCCGGCCGGGACTAGCGGGTGGTGAGCAGTACTTC.

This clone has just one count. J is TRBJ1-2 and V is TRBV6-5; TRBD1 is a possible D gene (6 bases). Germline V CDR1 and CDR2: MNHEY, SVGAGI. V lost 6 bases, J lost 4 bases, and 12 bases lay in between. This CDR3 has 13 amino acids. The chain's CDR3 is CASRDTGAYGYTF. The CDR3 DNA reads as TGTGCCAGCAGAGACACGGGGGCCTATGGCTACACCTTC.

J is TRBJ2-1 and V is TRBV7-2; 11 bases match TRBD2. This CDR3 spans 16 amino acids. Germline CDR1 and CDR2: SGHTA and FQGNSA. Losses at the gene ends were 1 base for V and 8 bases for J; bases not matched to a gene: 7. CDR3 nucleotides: TGTGCCAGCAGCTTAGATGTAGCGGGGGGGGTCTATGAGCAGTTCTTC. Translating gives CASSLDVAGGVYEQFF.

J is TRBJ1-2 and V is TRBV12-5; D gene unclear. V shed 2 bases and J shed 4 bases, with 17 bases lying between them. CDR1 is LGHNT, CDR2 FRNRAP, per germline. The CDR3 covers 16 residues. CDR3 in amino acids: CASGLPPTKPSYGYTF. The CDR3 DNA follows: TGTGCTAGTGGTTTGCCACCGACGAAACCCAGCTATGGCTACACCTTC.

The CDR3 DNA reads TGTGCCAGCAGCGAGGGACAGGGGACTTATAACTATGGCTACACCTTC. Its protein is CASSEGQGTYNYGYTF. J is TRBJ1-2 and V is TRBV7-2; 10 bases agree with TRBD1. The CDR3 consists of 16 residues. Germline CDR1 and CDR2: SGHTA and FQGNSA. The V segment lost 5 bases and the J segment 1 base; nucleotides outside the gene matches: 7.

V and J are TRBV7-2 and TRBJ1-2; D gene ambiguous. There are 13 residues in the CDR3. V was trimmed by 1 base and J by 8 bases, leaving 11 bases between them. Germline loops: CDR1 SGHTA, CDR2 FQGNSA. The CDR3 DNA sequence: TGTGCCAGCAGCTTAGGAGCTGAGAGAGGCTACACCTTC. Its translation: CASSLGAERGYTF.

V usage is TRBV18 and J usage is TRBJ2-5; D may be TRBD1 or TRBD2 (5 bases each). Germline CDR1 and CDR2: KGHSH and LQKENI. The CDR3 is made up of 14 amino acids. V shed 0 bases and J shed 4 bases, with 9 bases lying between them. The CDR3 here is CASSPPGEGETQYF. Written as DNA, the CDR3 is TGTGCCAGCTCACCACCGGGGGAAGGAGAGACCCAGTACTTC.

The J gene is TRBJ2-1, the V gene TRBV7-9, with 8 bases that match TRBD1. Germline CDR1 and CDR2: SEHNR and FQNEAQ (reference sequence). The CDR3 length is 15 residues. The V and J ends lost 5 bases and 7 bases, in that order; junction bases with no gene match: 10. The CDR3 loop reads CASSRPGGVRNEQFF. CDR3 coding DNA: TGTGCCAGCAGCCGTCCAGGGGGCGTTCGGAATGAGCAGTTCTTC.